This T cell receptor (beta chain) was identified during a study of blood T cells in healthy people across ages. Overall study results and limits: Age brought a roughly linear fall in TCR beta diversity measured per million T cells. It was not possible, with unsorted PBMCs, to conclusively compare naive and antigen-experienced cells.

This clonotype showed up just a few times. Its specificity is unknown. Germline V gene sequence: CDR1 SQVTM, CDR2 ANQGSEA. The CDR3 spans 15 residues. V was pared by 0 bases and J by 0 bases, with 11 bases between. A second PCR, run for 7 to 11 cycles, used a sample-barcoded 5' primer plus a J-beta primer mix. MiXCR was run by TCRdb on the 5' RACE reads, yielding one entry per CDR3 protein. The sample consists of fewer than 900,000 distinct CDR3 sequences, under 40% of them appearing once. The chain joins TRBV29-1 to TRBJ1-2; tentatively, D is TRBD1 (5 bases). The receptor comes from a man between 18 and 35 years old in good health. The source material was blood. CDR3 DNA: TGCAGCGTTGAAGACAGGGAAACACCTAACTATGGCTACACCTTC. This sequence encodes CSVEDRETPNYGYTF.